The 23 T cell receptor beta chains below come from one sample, sequenced in a study of early T cells in non-severe SARS-CoV-2 infection. TCRdb itself ran the 5' RACE reads through MiXCR, one entry per CDR3 protein. The data contain nearly 55,000 distinct CDR3 sequences, around 8% of them singletons. Material: whole blood, obtained at baseline. These receptors were taken from an adult who was a healthcare worker with PCR-confirmed SARS-CoV-2 infection or an uninfected control (not recorded which).

The table lists this clonotype with many counts. V usage is TRBV4-1 and J usage is TRBJ1-1; D is ambiguous. The CDR3 loop spans 16 amino acids. With 3 bases removed from V and 4 bases from J, the gap between germline ends came to 18 bases. Germline lookup yields CDR1 MGHRA and CDR2 YSYEKL. The CDR3 spells CASSQGRAVGRTEAFF. DNA for the CDR3: TGCGCCAGCAGCCAGGGCCGGGCGGTCGGACGCACTGAAGCTTTCTTT.

This clonotype was picked up many times. This chain connects TRBV11-2 to TRBJ1-1; weak D call: TRBD1 (5 bases). V was cut by 3 bases and J by 0 bases, with 20 bases left in between. Looked up from germline, CDR1 is SGHAT and CDR2 is FQNNGV. This CDR3 is built from 18 residues. CDR3 protein: CASSFGFAAGGMNTEAFF. DNA of the CDR3: TGTGCCAGCAGCTTCGGCTTCGCAGCGGGGGGAATGAACACTGAAGCTTTCTTT.

This clonotype has at least ten counts. V usage is TRBV7-2 and J usage is TRBJ2-3; TRBD2 aligns across 14 bases. The J segment lost 5 bases and the V segment lost 5 bases, leaving 6 bases of the junction unmatched. Per the germline V gene, CDR1 is SGHTA and CDR2 is FQGNSA. The CDR3 is made up of 16 amino acids. The CDR3 DNA sequence: TGTGCCAGCAGCGCGGGACTAGCGGGAGAGGGAGATACGCAGTATTTT. This codes for CASSAGLAGEGDTQYF.

This chain uses TRBV11-2 with TRBJ2-6; tentatively, D is TRBD2 (5 bases). The CDR3 consists of 16 residues. Germline CDR1 SGHAT, CDR2 FQNNGV. The ends were cut back, 2 bases at V and 2 bases at J, with 10 bases in the middle. The CDR3 loop is CASSLLSGTGANVLTF. CDR3 DNA sequence: TGTGCCAGCAGCTTACTGTCGGGGACTGGGGCCAACGTCCTGACTTTC. Supplemented by reference TRBV11-2 and TRBJ2-6, the full variable domain reads EAGVAQSPRYKIIEKRQSVAFWCNPISGHATLYWYQQILGQGPKLLIQFQNNGVVDDSQLPKDRFSAERLKGVDSTLKIQPAKLEDSAVYLCASSLLSGTGANVLTFGAGSRLTVL.

The chain employs TRBV5-1 and TRBJ2-6; TRBD1 is a possible D gene (6 bases). The germline V gene encodes CDR1 SGHRS and CDR2 YFSETQ. Trimming took 7 bases from V and 5 from J, leaving 19 bases between them. The CDR3 consists of 16 residues. The CDR3 protein is CASAAGTSLRANVLTF. The DNA of the CDR3 is TGCGCCAGCGCGGCTGGGACATCGCTTCGGGCCAACGTCCTGACTTTC.

This chain links TRBV6-2 or TRBV6-3 with TRBJ2-7, with D unclear. CDR3 length equals 15 residues. Germline CDR1 is MNHEY and CDR2 is SVGEGT. The V end was cut by 6 bases, the J end by 2 bases, with 17 bases between. In DNA form, the CDR3 reads TGTGCCAGCAGACCGGGCAGGCCAACAACCTACGAGCAGTACTTC. It encodes CASRPGRPTTYEQYF.

This clonotype was counted at least ten times. The V and J genes are TRBV7-6 and TRBJ2-1; 13 nucleotides match TRBD2. V dropped 5 bases and J dropped 4; count of bases not matched to a gene: 8. CDR3 length: 17 residues. Per germline, CDR1 SGHVS and CDR2 FNYEAQ. The chain's CDR3 is CASSQGLAGDPYNEQFF. The CDR3 DNA is TGTGCCAGCAGCCAAGGACTAGCGGGAGACCCATACAATGAGCAGTTCTTC.

V usage is TRBV6-2 or TRBV6-3 and J usage is TRBJ1-1; 8 nucleotides align to TRBD1. The V segment lost 5 bases and the J segment 3 bases; nucleotides outside the gene matches: 8. Germline CDR1 is MNHEY and CDR2 is SVGEGT. The CDR3 totals 15 residues. The CDR3 DNA is TGTGCCAGCAGTCTTCCGGGACAGGTGGACACTGAAGCTTTCTTT. This sequence encodes CASSLPGQVDTEAFF.

The chain joins TRBV7-2 to TRBJ1-6; D may be TRBD1 (5 bases). This CDR3 is built from 15 residues. V dropped 0 bases and J dropped 6 bases, with 9 bases sitting between them. In germline, CDR1 is SGHTA, CDR2 FQGNSA. The CDR3 loop is CASSLATGPNSPLHF. The CDR3, as DNA: TGTGCCAGCAGCTTAGCTACAGGACCTAATTCACCCCTCCACTTT.

In its sample, this clonotype was seen many times. The DNA for the CDR3 is TGTGCCAGCACCGGAATGACAGGGTGGGATAACACTGAAGCTTTCTTT. Amino acid sequence: CASTGMTGWDNTEAFF. The V and J genes are TRBV2 and TRBJ1-1; TRBD1 matches at 7 bases. V was pared by 7 bases and J by 2 bases, with 13 bases of the junction left unmatched. Germline loops: CDR1 SNHLY, CDR2 FYNNEI. This CDR3 is built from 16 residues.

The rearrangement joins TRBV3-1 to TRBJ2-5, with no clear D. CDR3 length: 12 amino acids. Germline CDR1 LGHDT, CDR2 YNNKEL (reference sequence). V lost 1 base, J lost 9 bases, and 9 bases lay in between. In DNA form, the CDR3 reads TGTGCCAGCAGCCAAGTAAGGGAATCCCAGTACTTC. Its protein is CASSQVRESQYF.

This clonotype was recorded a few times. The genes are TRBV20-1 and TRBJ2-1, with 13 bases that match TRBD2. Germline assignment: CDR1 DFQATT and CDR2 SNEGSKA (reference sequence). The CDR3 sequence is 15 residues long. J gave up 3 bases and V 4 bases, and 3 bases lay outside the gene matches. The CDR3 DNA reads as TGCAGTGCTAATGGACTAGCGGGGGTCTACAATGAGCAGTTCTTC. It codes for CSANGLAGVYNEQFF.

This clonotype was counted a few times. This chain links TRBV27 with TRBJ1-5, with a tentative D call TRBD1 (5 bases). CDR3 length equals 15 residues. The V end lost 5 bases, the J end lost 2 bases, and 13 bases lay between the germline ends. Germline V gene sequence: CDR1 MNHEY, CDR2 SMNVEV (reference sequence). The chain's CDR3 is CASSSAGLRNQPQHF. The CDR3 region has the DNA TGTGCCAGCAGTAGCGCGGGACTACGCAATCAGCCCCAGCATTTT.

The chain joins TRBV28 to TRBJ2-1; TRBD2 agrees at 7 bases. The CDR3 loop spans 14 amino acids. The germline CDR1 and CDR2 sequences are MDHEN and SYDVKM. V shed 7 bases and J 8 bases; nucleotides not matched to a gene: 11. The DNA of the CDR3 is TGTGCCAGCATAGGCGGCGGGAGTTTCTATGAGCAGTTCTTC. This sequence encodes CASIGGGSFYEQFF.

This clonotype has only a few counts. The genes are TRBV27 and TRBJ2-3, with 10 bases matching TRBD2. This CDR3 has 15 residues. Germline V gives CDR1 MNHEY, CDR2 SMNVEV (reference sequence). J gave up 4 bases and V 6 bases, and 7 bases lay outside the gene matches. In DNA, the CDR3 is TGTGCCAGCAGCCCTCCTAGCGGGAGACCAGATACGCAGTATTTT. Its protein product is CASSPPSGRPDTQYF.

The V and J genes are TRBV28 and TRBJ1-5; maybe TRBD1 (5 bases). CDR1 MDHEN and CDR2 SYDVKM come from the germline V gene. The CDR3 contains 13 residues. The V and J ends lost 5 bases and 5 bases respectively, with 10 bases between them. The CDR3 here is CASSPGADQPQHF. CDR3 nucleotide sequence: TGTGCCAGCAGTCCTGGGGCGGATCAGCCCCAGCATTTT.

This clonotype was detected only a few times. The chain has TRBV28 and TRBJ1-2; no reliable D call. Trimming cost V 6 bases and J 7 bases, with 21 bases left between them. CDR3 length equals 15 residues. The germline gives CDR1 MDHEN, CDR2 SYDVKM. CDR3 coding DNA: TGTGCCAGCAGCCCTCTTGGGGAAGGCCCTGGTGGCTACACCTTC. This encodes CASSPLGEGPGGYTF.

By share, this clonotype ranks as medium-sized (0.01 to 0.1%). The rearrangement links TRBV7-2 to TRBJ2-7; TRBD2 agrees at 9 bases. Trimming cost V 5 bases and J 0 bases; bases outside gene matches: 8. The CDR3 has 16 residues. From germline, CDR1 is SGHTA and CDR2 FQGNSA. The CDR3 DNA reads as TGTGCCAGCAGCGTTATAGCGGGAGTTAGCTCCTACGAGCAGTACTTC. Translated, it gives CASSVIAGVSSYEQYF.

The chain couples TRBV6-5 to TRBJ2-7, with 8 positions matching TRBD2. Losses at the gene ends were 7 bases for V and 1 base for J; bases not matched to a gene: 12. CDR3 size: 16 residues. Germline V gene data show CDR1 as MNHEY and CDR2 as SVGAGI. Here the CDR3 reads CASKIGGIAGSYEQYF. The CDR3, as DNA: TGTGCCAGCAAAATAGGGGGTATAGCGGGATCCTACGAGCAGTACTTC.

This clonotype was counted at least ten times. The V call is TRBV27, the J call TRBJ1-1; D is perhaps TRBD1 (5 bases). Trimming took off 5 bases at V and 3 bases at J, with 16 bases between the two ends. The CDR3 runs to 15 residues. CDR1 is MNHEY, CDR2 SMNVEV, per germline (reference sequence). The CDR3 DNA follows: TGTGCCAGCAGTCCCGGGGCGGGACTGTACACTGAAGCTTTCTTT. It encodes CASSPGAGLYTEAFF.

This clonotype has at least ten counts. The chain recombines TRBV6-1 with TRBJ1-2; D is perhaps TRBD1 (6 bases). The CDR3 sequence is 15 residues long. Germline CDR1 MNHNS, CDR2 SASEGT. Between the trimmed V and J ends, which lost 0 bases and 4 bases, there was a span of 12 bases. The CDR3 nucleotides are TGTGCCAGCAGTGAAGCGAAGGGGGGAAGCTATGGCTACACCTTC. It codes for CASSEAKGGSYGYTF.

In its sample, this clonotype was seen a few times. V and J are TRBV20-1 and TRBJ2-1; weak D call: TRBD2 (5 bases). Per germline, CDR1 DFQATT and CDR2 SNEGSKA (reference sequence). Trimming removed 1 base from V and 6 bases from J, with 10 bases in between. CDR3 length equals 13 residues. This CDR3 reads CSARVQRPNEQFF. Here the CDR3 DNA reads TGCAGTGCTAGAGTCCAGCGGCCCAATGAGCAGTTCTTC.

This clonotype was recorded at least ten times. This rearrangement joins TRBV20-1 to TRBJ2-7, with 8 bases matching TRBD2. The trim removed 5 bases at V and 5 bases at J, leaving 11 bases unmatched. The CDR3 totals 14 residues. Germline V gene lookup returns CDR1 DFQATT and CDR2 SNEGSKA (reference sequence). The CDR3 loop is CSARSAGDRNEQYF. The CDR3 DNA follows: TGCAGTGCTCGTTCAGCGGGAGATCGGAACGAGCAGTACTTC.